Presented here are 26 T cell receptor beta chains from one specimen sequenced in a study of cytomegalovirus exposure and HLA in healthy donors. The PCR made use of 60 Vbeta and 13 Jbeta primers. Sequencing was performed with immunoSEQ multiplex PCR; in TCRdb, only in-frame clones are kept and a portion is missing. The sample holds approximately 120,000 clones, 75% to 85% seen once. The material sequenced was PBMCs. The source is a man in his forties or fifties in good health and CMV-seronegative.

The CDR3 is CASSLGANEQFF. CDR3 sequence (DNA): TGTGCCAGCAGCCTCGGAGCGAATGAGCAGTTCTTC. The chain carries TRBV7-9 and TRBJ2-1, with D unresolved. Trimming pared 5 bases from V and 7 bases from J, leaving 9 bases between. Germline V gives CDR1 SEHNR, CDR2 FQNEAQ (reference sequence). The CDR3 is made up of 12 amino acids.

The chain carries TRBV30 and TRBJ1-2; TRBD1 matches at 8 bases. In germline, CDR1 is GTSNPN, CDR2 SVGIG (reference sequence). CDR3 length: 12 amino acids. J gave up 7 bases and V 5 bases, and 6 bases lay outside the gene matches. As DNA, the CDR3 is TGTGCCTGGGATGGACAGGGCCCTGGCTACACCTTC. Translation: CAWDGQGPGYTF.

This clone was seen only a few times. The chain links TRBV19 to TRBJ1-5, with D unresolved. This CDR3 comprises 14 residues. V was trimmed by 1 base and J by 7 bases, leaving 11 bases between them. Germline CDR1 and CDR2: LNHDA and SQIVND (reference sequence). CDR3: CASSIARSMQPQHF. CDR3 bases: TGTGCCAGTAGTATAGCTCGGAGTATGCAGCCCCAGCATTTT.

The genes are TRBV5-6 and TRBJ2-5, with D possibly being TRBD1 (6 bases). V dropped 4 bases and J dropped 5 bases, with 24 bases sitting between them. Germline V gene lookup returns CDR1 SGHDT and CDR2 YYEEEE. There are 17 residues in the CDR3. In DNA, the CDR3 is TGTGCCAGCAGCGTGGGGTCTAGAGGGGGATCGGTGGAGACCCAGTACTTC. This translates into CASSVGSRGGSVETQYF. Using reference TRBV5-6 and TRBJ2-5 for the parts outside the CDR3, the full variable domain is DAGVTQSPTHLIKTRGQQVTLRCSPKSGHDTVSWYQQALGQGPQFIFQYYEEEERQRGNFPDRFSGHQFPNYSSELNVNALLLGDSALYLCASSVGSRGGSVETQYFGPGTRLLVL.

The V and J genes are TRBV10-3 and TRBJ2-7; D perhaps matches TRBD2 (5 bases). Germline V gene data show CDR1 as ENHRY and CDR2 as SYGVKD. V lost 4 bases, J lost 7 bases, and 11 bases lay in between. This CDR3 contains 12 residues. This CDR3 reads CAISVGGVEQYF. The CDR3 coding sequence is TGTGCCATCAGTGTCGGAGGAGTGGAGCAGTACTTC.

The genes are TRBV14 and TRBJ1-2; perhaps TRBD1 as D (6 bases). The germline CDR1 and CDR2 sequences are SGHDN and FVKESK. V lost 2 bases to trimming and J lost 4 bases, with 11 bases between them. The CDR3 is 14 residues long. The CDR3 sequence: CASSQSGVGYGYTF. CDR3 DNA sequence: TGTGCCAGCAGCCAATCAGGGGTTGGCTATGGCTACACCTTC.

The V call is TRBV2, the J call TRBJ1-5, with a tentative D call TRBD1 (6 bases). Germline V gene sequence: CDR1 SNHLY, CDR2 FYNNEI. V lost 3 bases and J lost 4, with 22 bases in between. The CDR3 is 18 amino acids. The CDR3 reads CASSDMDRSLSKNQPQHF. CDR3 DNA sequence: TGTGCCAGCAGTGATATGGACAGAAGTCTAAGTAAGAATCAGCCCCAGCATTTT.

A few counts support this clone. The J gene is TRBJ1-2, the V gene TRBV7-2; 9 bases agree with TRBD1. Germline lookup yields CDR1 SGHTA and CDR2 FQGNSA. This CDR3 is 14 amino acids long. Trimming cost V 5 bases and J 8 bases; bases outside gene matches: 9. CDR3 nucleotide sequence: TGTGCCAGCAGCCATGCCGGGACAGGGATCGGCTACACCTTC. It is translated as CASSHAGTGIGYTF.

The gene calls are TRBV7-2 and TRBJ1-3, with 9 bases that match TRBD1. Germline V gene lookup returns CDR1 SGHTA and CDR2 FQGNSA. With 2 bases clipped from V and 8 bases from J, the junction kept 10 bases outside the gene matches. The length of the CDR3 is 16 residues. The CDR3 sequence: CASSLSGTGISDTIYF. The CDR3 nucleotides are TGTGCCAGCAGCTTATCTGGGACAGGGATTTCGGACACCATATATTTT.

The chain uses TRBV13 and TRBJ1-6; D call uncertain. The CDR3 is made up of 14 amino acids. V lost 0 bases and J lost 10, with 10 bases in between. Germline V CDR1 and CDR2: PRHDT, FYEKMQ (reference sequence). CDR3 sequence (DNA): TGTGCCAGCAGCTTAGGGGGAGGTGGATCACCCCTCCACTTT. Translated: CASSLGGGGSPLHF.

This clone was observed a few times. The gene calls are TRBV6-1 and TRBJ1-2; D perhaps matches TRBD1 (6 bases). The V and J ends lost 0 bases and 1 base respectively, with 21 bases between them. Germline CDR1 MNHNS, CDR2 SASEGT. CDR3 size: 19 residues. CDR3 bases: TGTGCCAGCAGTGAAGCACCCCAGGGGTTGGTGAATATTAACTATGGCTACACCTTC. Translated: CASSEAPQGLVNINYGYTF.

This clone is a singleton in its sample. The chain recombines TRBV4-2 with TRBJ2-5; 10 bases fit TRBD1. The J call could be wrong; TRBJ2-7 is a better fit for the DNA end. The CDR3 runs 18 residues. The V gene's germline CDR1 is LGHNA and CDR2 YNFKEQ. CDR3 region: CASSQAAHPGQGFYEQYF. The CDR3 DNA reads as TGTGCCAGCAGCCAAGCGGCCCACCCGGGACAGGGGTTCTACGAGCAGTACTTC.

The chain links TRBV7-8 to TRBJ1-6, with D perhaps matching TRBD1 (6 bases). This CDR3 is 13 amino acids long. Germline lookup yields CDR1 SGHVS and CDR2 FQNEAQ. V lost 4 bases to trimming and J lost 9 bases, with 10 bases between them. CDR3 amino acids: CASSSVDSSPLHF. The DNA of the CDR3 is TGTGCCAGCAGCTCCGTGGACAGTTCACCCCTCCACTTT.

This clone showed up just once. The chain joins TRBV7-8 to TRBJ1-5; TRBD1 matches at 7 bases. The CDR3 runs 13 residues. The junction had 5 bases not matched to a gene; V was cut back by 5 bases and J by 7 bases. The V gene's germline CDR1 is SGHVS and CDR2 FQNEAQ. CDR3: CASSVDRAQPQHF. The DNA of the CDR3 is TGTGCCAGCAGCGTAGACAGGGCCCAGCCCCAGCATTTT.

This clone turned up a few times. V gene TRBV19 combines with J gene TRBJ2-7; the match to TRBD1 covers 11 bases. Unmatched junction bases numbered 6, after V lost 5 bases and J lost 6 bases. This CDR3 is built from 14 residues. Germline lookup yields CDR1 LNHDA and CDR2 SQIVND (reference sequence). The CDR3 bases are TGTGCCAGTAGTCCCCGGGACAGGGGGTTCGAGCAGTACTTC. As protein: CASSPRDRGFEQYF. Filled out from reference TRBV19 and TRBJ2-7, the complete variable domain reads DGGITQSPKYLFRKEGQNVTLSCEQNLNHDAMYWYRQDPGQGLRLIYYSQIVNDFQKGDIAEGYSVSREKKESFPLTVTSAQKNPTAFYLCASSPRDRGFEQYFGPGTRLTVT.

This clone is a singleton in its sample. The CDR3 here is CASSIARQGPRGWITEAFF. For the CDR3, the DNA is TGTGCCAGTAGTATAGCAAGACAGGGCCCCAGAGGGTGGATCACTGAAGCTTTCTTT. The rearrangement links TRBV19 to TRBJ1-1, with TRBD1 matching over 7 bases. V shed 1 base, J shed 4 bases, and the junction held 18 bases outside the gene matches. Per germline, CDR1 LNHDA and CDR2 SQIVND (reference sequence). The CDR3 length is 19 residues. Full variable domain (outside the CDR3, taken from reference TRBV19 and TRBJ1-1): DGGITQSPKYLFRKEGQNVTLSCEQNLNHDAMYWYRQDPGQGLRLIYYSQIVNDFQKGDIAEGYSVSREKKESFPLTVTSAQKNPTAFYLCASSIARQGPRGWITEAFFGQGTRLTVV.

The CDR3 bases are TGTGCCACCTCGGGGGTCAGGCGGGAGACCCAGTACTTC. It specifies CATSGVRRETQYF. The J gene is TRBJ2-5, the V gene TRBV27; maybe TRBD2 (6 bases). The V end was cut by 10 bases, the J end by 5 bases, with 17 bases between. Germline assignment: CDR1 MNHEY and CDR2 SMNVEV (reference sequence). CDR3 length equals 13 residues.

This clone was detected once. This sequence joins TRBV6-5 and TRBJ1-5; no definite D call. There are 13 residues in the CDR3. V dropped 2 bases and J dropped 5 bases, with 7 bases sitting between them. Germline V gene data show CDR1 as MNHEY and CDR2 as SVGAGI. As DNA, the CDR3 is TGTGCCAGCAGTTACGGCTCCGATCAGCCCCAGCATTTT. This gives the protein CASSYGSDQPQHF.

CDR3 sequence (DNA): TGCGCCAGCAGCGGAACAGGGGGCACAGATACGCAGTATTTT. Its protein product is CASSGTGGTDTQYF. The chain is built from TRBV5-1 and TRBJ2-3; 7 bases agree with TRBD1. The CDR3 extends over 14 amino acids. J gave up 1 base and V 4 bases, and 3 bases lay outside the gene matches. Per the germline V gene, CDR1 is SGHRS and CDR2 is YFSETQ.

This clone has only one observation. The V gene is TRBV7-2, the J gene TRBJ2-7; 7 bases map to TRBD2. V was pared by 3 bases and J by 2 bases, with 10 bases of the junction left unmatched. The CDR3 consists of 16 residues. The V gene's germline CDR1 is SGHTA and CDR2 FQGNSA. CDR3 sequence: CASSLGGSGVTYEQYF. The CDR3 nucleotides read TGTGCCAGCAGCTTGGGGGGGAGCGGGGTAACCTACGAGCAGTACTTC.

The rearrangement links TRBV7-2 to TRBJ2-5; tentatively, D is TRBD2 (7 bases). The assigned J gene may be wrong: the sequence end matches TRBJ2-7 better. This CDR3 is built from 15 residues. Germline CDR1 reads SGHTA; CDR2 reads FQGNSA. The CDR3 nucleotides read TGTGCCAGCAGCCTAACCCGGGGGGCCCCCTACGAGCAGTACTTC. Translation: CASSLTRGAPYEQYF.

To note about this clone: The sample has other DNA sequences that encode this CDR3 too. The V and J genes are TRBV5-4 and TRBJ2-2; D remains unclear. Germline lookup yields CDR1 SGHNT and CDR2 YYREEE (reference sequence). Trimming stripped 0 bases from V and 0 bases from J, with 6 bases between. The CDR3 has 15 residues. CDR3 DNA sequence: TGTGCCAGCAGCTTGGCCTCAGCGAACACCGGGGAGCTGTTTTTT. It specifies CASSLASANTGELFF.

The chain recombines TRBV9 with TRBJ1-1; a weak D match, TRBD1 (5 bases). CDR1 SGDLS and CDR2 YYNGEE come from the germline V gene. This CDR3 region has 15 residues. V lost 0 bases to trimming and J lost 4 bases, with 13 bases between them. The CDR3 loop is CASSVEGGGSTEAFF. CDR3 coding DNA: TGTGCCAGCAGCGTAGAGGGCGGGGGGTCCACTGAAGCTTTCTTT.

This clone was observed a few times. The CDR3 DNA is TGTGCCAGCAGCGTACTGGGCGCGAACACCGGGGAGCTGTTTTTT. Its protein product is CASSVLGANTGELFF. The chain has TRBV9 and TRBJ2-2; D gene unclear. CDR1 is SGDLS and CDR2 is YYNGEE in the germline V gene. Trimming removed 1 base from V and 0 bases from J, with 7 bases in between. The CDR3 totals 15 residues.

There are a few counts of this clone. In nucleotides, the CDR3 is TGTGCCAGCAGCTTAGGACAGCTCTACAATGAGCAGTTCTTC. Its protein product is CASSLGQLYNEQFF. This chain joins TRBV11-2 and TRBJ2-1, with D possibly matching TRBD1 (5 bases). The CDR3 is 14 amino acids. Germline V gene sequence: CDR1 SGHAT, CDR2 FQNNGV. V was shortened by 1 base and J by 3 bases, with 7 bases between the two germline ends.

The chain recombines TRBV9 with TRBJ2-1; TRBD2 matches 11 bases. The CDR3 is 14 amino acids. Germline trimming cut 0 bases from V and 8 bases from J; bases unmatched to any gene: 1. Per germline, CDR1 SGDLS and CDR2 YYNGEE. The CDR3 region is CASSVVTSGDEQFF. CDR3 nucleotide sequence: TGTGCCAGCAGCGTAGTGACTAGCGGGGATGAGCAGTTCTTC. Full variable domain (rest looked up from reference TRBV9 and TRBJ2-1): DSGVTQTPKHLITATGQRVTLRCSPRSGDLSVYWYQQSLDQGLQFLIQYYNGEERAKGNILERFSAQQFPDLHSELNLSSLELGDSALYFCASSVVTSGDEQFFGPGTRLTVL.